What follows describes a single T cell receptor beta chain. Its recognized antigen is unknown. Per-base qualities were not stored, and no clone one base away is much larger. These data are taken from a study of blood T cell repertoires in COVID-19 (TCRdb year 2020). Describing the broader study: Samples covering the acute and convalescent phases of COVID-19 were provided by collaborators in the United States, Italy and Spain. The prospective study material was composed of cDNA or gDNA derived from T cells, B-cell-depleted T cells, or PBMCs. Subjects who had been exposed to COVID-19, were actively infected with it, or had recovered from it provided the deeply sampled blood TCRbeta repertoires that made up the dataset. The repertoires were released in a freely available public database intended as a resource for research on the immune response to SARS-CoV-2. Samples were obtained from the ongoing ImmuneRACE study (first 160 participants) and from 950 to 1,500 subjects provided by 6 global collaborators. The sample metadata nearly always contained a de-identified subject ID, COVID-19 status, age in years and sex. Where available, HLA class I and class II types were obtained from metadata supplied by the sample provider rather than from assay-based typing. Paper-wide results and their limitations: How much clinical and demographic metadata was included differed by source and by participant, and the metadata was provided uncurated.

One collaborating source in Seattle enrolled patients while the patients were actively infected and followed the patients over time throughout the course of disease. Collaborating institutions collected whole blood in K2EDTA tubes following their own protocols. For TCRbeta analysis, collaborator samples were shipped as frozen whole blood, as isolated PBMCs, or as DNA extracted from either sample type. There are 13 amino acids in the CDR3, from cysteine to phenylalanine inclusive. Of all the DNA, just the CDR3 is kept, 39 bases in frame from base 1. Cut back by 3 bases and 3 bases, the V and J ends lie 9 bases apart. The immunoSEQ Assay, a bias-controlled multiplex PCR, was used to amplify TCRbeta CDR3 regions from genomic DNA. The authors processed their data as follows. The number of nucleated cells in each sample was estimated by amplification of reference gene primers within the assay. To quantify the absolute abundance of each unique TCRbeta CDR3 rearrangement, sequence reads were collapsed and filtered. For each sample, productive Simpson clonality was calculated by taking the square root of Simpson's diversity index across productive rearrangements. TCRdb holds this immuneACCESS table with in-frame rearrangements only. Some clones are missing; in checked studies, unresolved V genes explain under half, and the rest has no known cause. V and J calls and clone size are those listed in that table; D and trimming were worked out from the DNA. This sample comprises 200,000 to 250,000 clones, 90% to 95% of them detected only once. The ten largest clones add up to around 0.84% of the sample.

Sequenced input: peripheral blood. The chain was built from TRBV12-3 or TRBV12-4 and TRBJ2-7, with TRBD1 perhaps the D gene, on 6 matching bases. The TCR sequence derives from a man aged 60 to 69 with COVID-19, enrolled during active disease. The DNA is TGTGCCAGCAGTTTGACAGGAATCTACGAGCAGTACTTC. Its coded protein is CASSLTGIYEQYF.